What follows describes a single T cell receptor beta chain. Profiled with immunoSEQ multiplex PCR; TCRdb holds only in-frame clones, not every one. The repertoire holds around 22,000 clones, with 91% as singletons. This sample is drawn from a study of T cell changes during pregnancy in multiple sclerosis. The CDR3 covers 15 residues. V shed 3 bases and J shed 13 bases, with 19 bases lying between them. Germline V gives CDR1 KGHSH, CDR2 LQKENI. The V and J genes are TRBV18 and TRBJ1-6; no firm D call. Specimen: CD4+ T cells from peripheral blood mononuclear cells, collected after pregnancy. The receptor was derived from a female donor in good health, enrolled as a control in a pregnancy study. Here the CDR3 DNA reads TGTGCCAGCTCACCCCCAGAGAGGGCAGGTCGCCCCCTCCACTTT. Translated: CASSPPERAGRPLHF. The whole variable domain, remainder taken from reference TRBV18 and TRBJ1-6, is NAGVMQNPRHLVRRRGQEARLRCSPMKGHSHVYWYRQLPEEGLKFMVYLQKENIIDESGMPKERFSAEFPKEGPSILRIQQVVRGDSAAYFCASSPPERAGRPLHFGNGTRLTVT.